This paragraph covers one T cell receptor (beta chain) sequence. Its antigen remains unidentified. It has no much larger one-base neighbor in the sample; base qualities were not kept. The data were taken from a study of T cell repertoires in ileal Crohn's disease (dated by TCRdb to between 2018 and 2021). The study in broad terms: The median duration of disease was approximately 7.9 years, and at the time of surgery roughly 38% of patients were active smokers. For commercial TCRB immunosequencing, 450 to 550 nanograms of biopsy DNA were submitted for each sample. Biopsies taken from the inflamed portion of the ileum in the surgical resection specimen were designated as M0 samples. Every patient underwent surgery because of a complication, which was stricturing disease in 61% of cases and penetrating disease in approximately 39%. A total of approximately 170 mucosal samples from roughly 60 patients were sequenced, collected from several sites on the surgical specimen as well as at postoperative endoscopy. Postoperative therapy was given to about half of the patients, with thiopurines administered to fewer than 13 patients and anti-TNF agents administered to 18 patients. The study ran alongside a multicentre cohort designed to identify predictors of early endoscopic recurrence after ileocolonic resection. TCR repertoire analysis was done in fewer than 75 Crohn's disease patients from a prospective multicentre cohort. Endoscopic postoperative recurrence was defined as a Rutgeerts score above i0. The paper's findings and limits, for the study overall: Compared with CD4 T cells, sorted CD8 T cells held more high-frequency clones, which suggests that the mucosal expansions were mostly CD8. A significantly higher proportion of clonal expansions was observed in active smokers at surgery than in non-smokers (approximately 26% vs 20%, p=0.02). Endoscopic recurrence was found to be associated with higher high-frequency clone percentages at surgery, and recurrence was observed in all patients with clonality above 26.8% (18/57). Mucosal CD4 and CD8 T cells were sorted and sequenced only in a subgroup of patients, whose size was not stated.

The time point tag for this specimen amounts to: inflamed ileum from the surgical specimen. Adults with ileal or ileocolonic Crohn's disease and an indication for ileocolonic resection were eligible for inclusion. Before DNA extraction, whole ileal mucosal biopsies were kept frozen at -80 degrees C. Genomic DNA was isolated from frozen whole biopsies using a TRizol-based method, and the DNA was quantified with a NanoDrop 2000 spectrophotometer. CDR1 is given as SGHVS and CDR2 as FQNEAQ, both from the germline V gene. From cysteine to phenylalanine, the CDR3 is 15 amino acids long. The CDR3 DNA has 45 bases and is translated from base 1. V drops 6 bases and J drops 4 bases, leaving 19 bases in between. Library prep was done by the immunoSEQ multiplex PCR assay. Adaptive Biotechnology amplified CDR3 regions from genomic DNA with a two-step multiplex PCR that controlled for amplification bias. In the first PCR, primers covered every V and J gene segment, and in the second PCR, barcodes and Illumina adapters were added. CDR3 libraries were sequenced on an Illumina instrument. From the authors' description of their analysis: The analysis used both the pipelines supplied by the vendor and custom analysis of the raw data in R/Bioconductor with R version 3.3.0. Clonality, which ranges from 0 to 1, was calculated as the inverse of the normalised Shannon entropy across all productive clones. High-frequency clones were defined as the repertoire share of the top 100 clones, retaining only clones passing a 95% confidence test. Overlap between samples was measured with the Morisita-Horn index, while repertoire diversity was measured with the Simpson index. TCRdb holds this immuneACCESS table with in-frame rearrangements only. Some clones are missing; in checked studies, unresolved V genes explain under half, and the rest has no known cause. V and J calls and clone size are copied from that table; D and trimming were computed from the DNA. The sample profile shows about 6,600 clones; around 86% of them were found once. The ten top clones hold approximately 10% of the sample.

The V and J segments used are TRBV7-8 and TRBJ2-7, with TRBD2 perhaps the D gene, on 6 matching bases. Sequencing was carried out using ileal tissue. This receptor was identified in an adult with Crohn's disease. In nucleotide form, the sequence is TGTGCCAGCAGTTTCCAAAGTTTGGGGGGTTACGAGCAGTACTTC. Its protein is CASSFQSLGGYEQYF.